The 27 T cell receptor beta chains in this list originate from one sample, sequenced in a study of T cell clonality in common variable immunodeficiency. Here immunoSEQ multiplex PCR was the method, and the copy in TCRdb shows in-frame clones only, minus some. This sample has roughly 30,000 clones, each found more than once. Material: peripheral blood mononuclear cells. The receptors come from a person between 18 and 75 years old in good health.

This clone was recorded many times. Coverage ceases 3 residues before the CDR3 finishes, and the germline J gene fills in the end. This sequence joins TRBV19 and TRBJ2-5; D perhaps matches TRBD2 (5 bases). With 4 bases removed from V and 5 bases from J, the gap between germline ends came to 11 bases. This CDR3 has 13 amino acids. Germline V gives CDR1 LNHDA, CDR2 SQIVND (reference sequence). CDR3 DNA (partial): TGTGCCAGTAGTAATGAGAGAGGGGAGACC. Translating it yields CASSNERGET. The complete CDR3 reads CASSNERGETQYF.

This clone has at least ten counts. CDR3 amino acids: CASSLAMAGQGEAFF. The CDR3 bases that were read are TGCGCCAGCAGCTTGGCGATGGCAGGGCAGGGTGAA. The gene calls are TRBV5-1 and TRBJ1-1, with D perhaps matching TRBD1 (5 bases). The read terminates 3 residues ahead of where the CDR3 ends, so the germline J gene completes it. V was cut by 0 bases and J by 7 bases, with 16 bases left in between. The CDR3 sequence is 15 residues long. Germline CDR1 SGHRS, CDR2 YFSETQ.

This clone was picked up many times. From the germline J gene comes the end of the CDR3, since the read stops 3 residues before it. The chain couples TRBV6-1 to TRBJ2-3; the D is unclear. Per germline, CDR1 MNHNS and CDR2 SASEGT. This CDR3 has 13 residues. V lost 4 bases to trimming and J lost 5 bases, with 10 bases between them. The sequenced part of the CDR3 DNA is TGTGCCAGCAGTGTTTCCGCAGAAGATACG. Translation: CASSVSAEDT. The whole CDR3 region reads CASSVSAEDTQYF.

This clone was counted at least ten times. The CDR3 goes on 3 residues after the read ends, and that part is filled in from the germline J gene. The chain has TRBV20-1 and TRBJ2-2; the match to TRBD1 covers 8 bases. V lost 0 bases to trimming and J lost 6 bases; unmatched junction nucleotides: 12. In germline, CDR1 is DFQATT, CDR2 SNEGSKA (reference sequence). The CDR3 covers 17 residues. Incomplete CDR3 DNA: TGCAGTGCTAGAGATCCCCTTGGACAGGGTTGGTCCGGGGAG. This encodes CSARDPLGQGWSGE. The whole CDR3 protein is CSARDPLGQGWSGELFF.

This clone has at least ten counts. Read coverage stops 3 residues before the CDR3 terminus; the germline J gene supplies the remainder. V gene TRBV20-1 combines with J gene TRBJ1-2; possibly TRBD1 for D (6 bases). Per the germline V gene, CDR1 is DFQATT and CDR2 is SNEGSKA (reference sequence). The V and J ends lost 3 bases and 4 bases respectively, with 15 bases between them. The CDR3 sequence is 14 residues long. This chain's CDR3 is CSASSRGIGYGYTF. The CDR3 bases that were read are TGCAGTGCTAGTTCCAGGGGCATAGGCTATGGC.

This clone appeared many times. The sequenced fragment ends 3 residues before the CDR3 boundary, so the rest is inferred from the germline J gene. The chain carries TRBV7-3 and TRBJ1-6, with a tentative D call TRBD1 (5 bases). Trimming shortened V by 1 base and J by 3 bases, and 7 bases separated the two germline ends. The CDR3 length is 15 residues. CDR1 is SGHTA, CDR2 FQGTGA, per germline. CDR3 DNA (partial): TGTGCCAGCAGCTTAATGGGGGGCTATAATTCACCC. The encoded protein is CASSLMGGYNSP. In full, the CDR3 reads CASSLMGGYNSPLHF.

In its sample, this clone was seen many times. With the read ending 3 residues before the CDR3 end, the germline J gene is used to fill in that end. This chain connects TRBV11-2 to TRBJ2-7; 7 positions agree with TRBD1. CDR3 length: 14 residues. The V gene's germline CDR1 is SGHAT and CDR2 FQNNGV. The V segment lost 1 base and the J segment 5 bases; nucleotides outside the gene matches: 5. This CDR3 is CASSLGGGVDEQYF. CDR3 DNA (partial): TGTGCCAGCAGCTTAGGAGGGGGCGTGGACGAG.

This clone has a count of ten or more. The sequence runs out 3 residues before the end of the CDR3; the remainder is reconstructed from the germline J gene. The genes are TRBV10-3 and TRBJ1-6; the D gene is possibly TRBD1 (6 bases). The CDR3 is 15 residues long. CDR1 and CDR2 from the germline V gene are ENHRY and SYGVKD. Trimming cost V 6 bases and J 10 bases, with 19 bases left between them. The CDR3 spells CAIRPATGSHSPLHF. Partial CDR3 DNA: TGTGCCATCAGACCAGCCACAGGGTCTCACTCACCC.

There are many counts of this clone. The observed sequence ends 3 residues before the CDR3 terminus, with the missing tail filled in from the germline J gene. The chain is built from TRBV18 and TRBJ1-4; D possibly corresponds to TRBD1 (6 bases). The CDR3 totals 16 residues. V was pared by 6 bases and J by 6 bases, with 20 bases between. Germline V lookup: CDR1 KGHSH, CDR2 LQKENI. This CDR3 is CASSRLRGGDDEKLFF. Incomplete CDR3 DNA: TGTGCCAGCTCCCGCCTCCGGGGGGGCGATGATGAAAAA.

In its sample, this clone was seen a few times. A single base is all that separates this from a far larger clone, so a read error is likely. The sequenced fragment ends 3 residues before the CDR3 boundary, so the rest is inferred from the germline J gene. The chain joins TRBV19 to TRBJ2-5; 10 bases are shared with TRBD1. Germline assignment: CDR1 LNHDA and CDR2 SQIVND (reference sequence). This CDR3 spans 14 amino acids. Incomplete CDR3 DNA: TGTGTCAGTAGTGGGACAGGGGACGTAGAGACC. Translated: CVSSGTGDVET. The whole CDR3 is CVSSGTGDVETQYF.

This clone was recorded many times. The sequenced fragment ends 3 residues before the CDR3 boundary, so the rest is inferred from the germline J gene. This chain joins TRBV18 and TRBJ2-1; possible D gene TRBD1, 6 bases. Trimming stripped 3 bases from V and 6 bases from J, with 9 bases between. CDR3 length: 13 residues. The V gene's germline CDR1 is KGHSH and CDR2 LQKENI. The CDR3 sequence: CASSPDRFNEQFF. The sequenced part of the CDR3 DNA is TGTGCCAGCTCACCCGACAGGTTCAATGAG.

This clone turned up a few times. The read stops 3 residues short of the end of the CDR3; the missing end is completed from the germline J gene. J is TRBJ2-3 and V is TRBV29-1; possibly TRBD1 for D (5 bases). Germline V lookup: CDR1 SQVTM, CDR2 ANQGSEA. The CDR3 has 14 residues. V lost 0 bases, J lost 5 bases, and 12 bases lay in between. CDR3: CSVEDRVGVDTQYF. CDR3 DNA, as far as it was read: TGCAGCGTTGAAGATCGAGTAGGGGTAGATACG.

This clone was seen at least ten times. Sequencing ends 3 residues short of the CDR3 end; the germline J gene provides the rest. The chain carries TRBV11-1 and TRBJ2-5; D unclear. CDR3 length: 13 amino acids. From germline, CDR1 is SGHAT and CDR2 FQDESV (reference sequence). Trimming removed 3 bases at V and 4 bases at J, with 9 bases between. The sequenced CDR3 bases are TGTGCCAGCAGCTTCTACCCCCTAGAGACC. This sequence encodes CASSFYPLET. The entire CDR3 protein is CASSFYPLETQYF. Full variable domain (outside the CDR3, taken from reference TRBV11-1 and TRBJ2-5): EAEVAQSPRYKITEKSQAVAFWCDPISGHATLYWYRQILGQGPELLVQFQDESVVDDSQLPKDRFSAERLKGVDSTLKIQPAELGDSAMYLCASSFYPLETQYFGPGTRLLVL.

This clone occurred many times. From the germline J gene comes the end of the CDR3, since the read stops 3 residues before it. The gene calls are TRBV18 and TRBJ1-2; 8 nucleotides match TRBD1. CDR3 length: 16 amino acids. The V gene's germline CDR1 is KGHSH and CDR2 LQKENI. Trimming took 2 bases from V and 4 from J; bases not matched to a gene: 9. The sequenced CDR3 bases are TGTGCCAGCTCACCAGAAACGCGGACAGGGATCTATGGC. Protein product: CASSPETRTGIYG. The full CDR3 protein is CASSPETRTGIYGYTF. The full variable domain, its missing parts supplied by reference TRBV18 and TRBJ1-2, is NAGVMQNPRHLVRRRGQEARLRCSPMKGHSHVYWYRQLPEEGLKFMVYLQKENIIDESGMPKERFSAEFPKEGPSILRIQQVVRGDSAAYFCASSPETRTGIYGYTFGSGTRLTVV.

This clone occurred many times. The CDR3 is cut off 3 residues early in the read; its end comes from the germline J gene. The chain couples TRBV7-3 to TRBJ2-1, with 10 bases lining up with TRBD2. J lost 4 bases, V lost 3 bases, and 3 bases had no gene match. The CDR3 totals 15 residues. Germline assignment: CDR1 SGHTA and CDR2 FQGTGA. CDR3: CASSFISGGYNEQFF. The DNA read from the CDR3 is TGTGCCAGCAGCTTCATTAGCGGGGGGTACAATGAG.

This clone was picked up many times. Read coverage stops 3 residues before the CDR3 terminus; the germline J gene supplies the remainder. The J gene is TRBJ1-2, the V gene TRBV20-1; the match to TRBD1 covers 7 bases. Looked up from germline, CDR1 is DFQATT and CDR2 is SNEGSKA (reference sequence). CDR3 length equals 17 residues. The V and J ends lost 4 bases and 5 bases, in that order; junction bases with no gene match: 19. CDR3 DNA (partial): TGCAGTGCTAAGAAAGGGGACCTTGGGACAGCATATTATGGC. It encodes CSAKKGDLGTAYYG. In full, the CDR3 is CSAKKGDLGTAYYGYTF.

This clone was observed at least ten times. The read terminates 3 residues before the CDR3 end, so the remaining end is supplied by the germline J gene. The chain carries TRBV20-1 and TRBJ2-2, with D uncertain. The germline V gene encodes CDR1 DFQATT and CDR2 SNEGSKA (reference sequence). V lost 6 bases to trimming and J lost 1 base, with 6 bases between them. This CDR3 region has 12 residues. The DNA read from the CDR3 is TGCAGTGCCCCTAAGAACACCGGGGAG. Its protein is CSAPKNTGE. The CDR3 in its entirety is CSAPKNTGELFF.

This clone was counted at least ten times. Read coverage stops 3 residues before the CDR3 terminus; the germline J gene supplies the remainder. The genes are TRBV19 and TRBJ2-7; D unresolved. Deletions cut 8 bases from V and 2 bases from J, with 19 bases between. Germline V gene lookup returns CDR1 LNHDA and CDR2 SQIVND (reference sequence). The CDR3 has 15 amino acids. CDR3 bases read: TGTGCCAGTGGTTTGGCGGCCACTAATACCTACGAG. This encodes CASGLAATNTYE. The whole CDR3 sequence reads CASGLAATNTYEQYF.

This clone has at least ten counts. The read terminates 3 residues before the CDR3 end, so the remaining end is supplied by the germline J gene. The chain recombines TRBV20-1 with TRBJ2-2; 9 bases agree with TRBD2. Germline-derived CDR1 and CDR2 are DFQATT and SNEGSKA (reference sequence). The CDR3 consists of 14 residues. The J segment lost 7 bases and the V segment lost 6 bases, leaving 9 bases of the junction unmatched. The CDR3 DNA, read in part, is TGCAGTGCCTGGGGCGGGGGGGCCGGCGGGGAG. Encoded protein: CSAWGGGAGGE. The CDR3 as a whole reads CSAWGGGAGGELFF.

This clone was recorded at least ten times. The CDR3 end lies 3 residues beyond the end of the read and is filled in from the germline J gene. The chain carries TRBV20-1 and TRBJ2-5; 8 positions match TRBD2. The germline V gene encodes CDR1 DFQATT and CDR2 SNEGSKA (reference sequence). V was pared by 6 bases and J by 3 bases, with 9 bases of the junction left unmatched. The CDR3 extends over 14 amino acids. CDR3 DNA, as far as it was read: TGCAGTGCCTCGCGGGGGGCGGTGAAAGAGACC. This codes for CSASRGAVKET. The CDR3 in full is CSASRGAVKETQYF.

The table lists this clone with a few counts. The read is 3 residues too short to cover the CDR3 end, so that end is filled in from the germline J gene. This sequence joins TRBV16 and TRBJ1-1, with TRBD1 identical over 7 bases. The germline V gene has CDR1 KGHSY and CDR2 FQNENV. CDR3 length: 14 amino acids. With 1 base clipped from V and 3 bases from J, the junction kept 2 bases outside the gene matches. Incomplete CDR3 DNA: TGTGCCAGCAGCCAATTACAGGGGTACACTGAA. The encoded protein is CASSQLQGYTE. The full-length CDR3 reads as CASSQLQGYTEAFF.

This clone showed up many times. Read coverage stops 3 residues before the CDR3 terminus; the germline J gene supplies the remainder. This rearrangement joins TRBV19 to TRBJ1-2; weak D call: TRBD1 (5 bases). In germline, CDR1 is LNHDA, CDR2 SQIVND (reference sequence). The CDR3 sequence is 13 residues long. CDR3 residues: CASSIGDSLRYTF. Incomplete CDR3 DNA: TGTGCCAGTAGTATTGGTGACAGTCTTCGC.

This clone has just a few counts. The DNA ends 3 residues before the CDR3 does, and the rest of the CDR3 is filled in from the germline J gene. The chain uses TRBV18 and TRBJ1-3; 8 bases map to TRBD1. After removal of 5 bases from V and 0 bases from J, the junction contained 3 bases not matched to a gene. Germline V CDR1 and CDR2: KGHSH, LQKENI. There are 15 residues in the CDR3. CDR3 DNA, as far as it was read: TGTGCCAGCTCAGACAGGGGCGCCTCTGGAAACACC. Protein sequence: CASSDRGASGNT. The full-length CDR3 reads as CASSDRGASGNTIYF.

This clone came up many times. The CDR3 end is not reached by the read, which stops 3 residues before it; the germline J gene fills it in. The chain employs TRBV2 and TRBJ1-5; unclear D gene. The V gene's germline CDR1 is SNHLY and CDR2 FYNNEI. The length of the CDR3 is 13 residues. Trimming removed 3 bases from V and 8 bases from J, with 11 bases in between. The CDR3 here is CASSEGRREPQHF. The sequenced CDR3 bases are TGTGCCAGCAGTGAGGGTCGCCGGGAGCCC.

This clone has ten or more counts. Coverage ceases 3 residues before the CDR3 finishes, and the germline J gene fills in the end. The rearrangement uses TRBV20-1 and TRBJ2-7; no reliable D call. Trimming removed 2 bases from V and 1 base from J, with 12 bases in between. CDR3 length: 14 residues. CDR1 and CDR2 from the germline V gene are DFQATT and SNEGSKA (reference sequence). The sequenced part of the CDR3 DNA is TGCAGTGCTAGAATGGTCGGGTCGTCCTACGAG. Residues: CSARMVGSSYE. In full, the CDR3 is CSARMVGSSYEQYF.

This clone was found many times. Sequencing ends 3 residues short of the CDR3 end; the germline J gene provides the rest. This chain links TRBV20-1 with TRBJ1-5; a weak D match, TRBD1 (6 bases). CDR1 and CDR2 from the germline V gene are DFQATT and SNEGSKA (reference sequence). The CDR3 extends over 17 amino acids. V lost 0 bases and J lost 2, with 17 bases in between. This CDR3 is CSARDGSGVGGNQPQHF. The sequenced part of the CDR3 DNA is TGCAGTGCTAGAGATGGCTCAGGGGTTGGGGGCAATCAGCCC.

By share of the sample, this clone is medium-sized (0.01 to 0.1%). The CDR3 end lies 3 residues beyond the end of the read and is filled in from the germline J gene. V gene TRBV5-6 combines with J gene TRBJ2-7; 7 nucleotides align to TRBD1. Looked up from germline, CDR1 is SGHDT and CDR2 is YYEEEE. The CDR3 loop spans 13 amino acids. Trimming at V came to 3 bases and at J to 5 bases, leaving 5 bases not matched to a gene. The chain's CDR3 is CASSWGTVNEQYF. CDR3 DNA (partial): TGTGCCAGCAGCTGGGGGACAGTCAACGAG.